These 29 T cell receptor beta chains were all obtained from the same sample, sequenced in a study of blood T cell repertoires in COVID-19. Assay used: immunoSEQ multiplex PCR; TCRdb lists only in-frame clones, some missing. The sample includes under 150,000 clones, about 91% of them seen just once. Material: peripheral blood. These TCRs come from a human donor in a cohort sampled during active COVID-19.

The chain combines TRBV5-1 with TRBJ1-2; D is perhaps TRBD1 (5 bases). The V end lost 4 bases, the J end lost 4 bases, and 20 bases lay between the germline ends. The length of the CDR3 is 16 residues. Germline V lookup: CDR1 SGHRS, CDR2 YFSETQ. As DNA, the CDR3 is TGCGCCAGCAGCCCACGAAGACAGTCCAGGCTCTATGGCTACACCTTC. It encodes CASSPRRQSRLYGYTF. Based on the CDR3 plus reference TRBV5-1 and TRBJ1-2, the full variable domain is KAGVTQTPRYLIKTRGQQVTLSCSPISGHRSVSWYQQTPGQGLQFLFEYFSETQRNKGNFPGRFSGRQFSNSRSEMNVSTLELGDSALYLCASSPRRQSRLYGYTFGSGTRLTVV.

The count of this clone is one. The chain joins TRBV10-3 to TRBJ2-5; the D gene is possibly TRBD2 (6 bases). The ends were cut back, 4 bases at V and 5 bases at J, with 14 bases in the middle. The CDR3 sequence is 14 residues long. The germline V gene encodes CDR1 ENHRY and CDR2 SYGVKD. CDR3 region: CAISATAGGETQYF. As DNA, the CDR3 is TGTGCCATCAGTGCGACGGCAGGAGGGGAGACCCAGTACTTC.

The gene calls are TRBV5-4 and TRBJ2-5, with D maybe TRBD2 (5 bases). V shed 5 bases and J shed 2 bases, with 10 bases lying between them. The CDR3 covers 13 residues. Per the germline V gene, CDR1 is SGHNT and CDR2 is YYREEE (reference sequence). This CDR3 is CASRTTLQETQYF. CDR3 in DNA: TGTGCCAGCAGGACTACCCTACAAGAGACCCAGTACTTC.

The rearrangement joins TRBV20-1 to TRBJ2-1; D not certain. Deletions cut 3 bases from V and 7 bases from J, with 7 bases between. The germline V gene has CDR1 DFQATT and CDR2 SNEGSKA (reference sequence). CDR3 length: 11 residues. The CDR3 nucleotides read TGCAGTGCTAGTCGGGTGAATGAGCAGTTCTTC. Translated: CSASRVNEQFF.

Turning to this clone: One end of the junction fails to match germline, which may point to a read error. The V gene is TRBV3-1 (or the pseudogene TRBV3-2), the J gene TRBJ1-2; TRBD1 matches 9 bases. CDR1 is LGHDT, CDR2 YNNKEL, per germline (reference sequence). The CDR3 extends over 12 amino acids. CDR3 coding DNA: TGTGCCAGCAGCTTCGGGACAGGGCCCCCGTCCTTC. This codes for CASSFGTGPPSF.

The J gene is TRBJ2-2, the V gene TRBV6-1, with 7 nucleotides matching TRBD2. Trimming cost V 3 bases and J 3 bases; bases outside gene matches: 10. The CDR3 runs to 17 residues. CDR1 and CDR2 (germline): MNHNS, SASEGT. Here the CDR3 DNA reads TGTGCCAGCAGTGACGACCTAGCGGATTATTACACCGGGGAGCTGTTTTTT. Residues: CASSDDLADYYTGELFF.

The chain employs TRBV30 and TRBJ1-6; tentatively, D is TRBD1 (6 bases). With 4 bases removed from V and 10 bases from J, the gap between germline ends came to 14 bases. The CDR3 spans 13 residues. From germline, CDR1 is GTSNPN and CDR2 SVGIG (reference sequence). CDR3 nucleotide sequence: TGTGCCTGGACCCGGTGGACAGAATCACCCCTCCACTTT. This encodes CAWTRWTESPLHF.

This chain connects TRBV4-2 to TRBJ1-6, with 7 bases fitting TRBD1. V was pared by 0 bases and J by 7 bases, with 6 bases of the junction left unmatched. Germline V CDR1 and CDR2: LGHNA, YNFKEQ. The CDR3 contains 16 residues. The DNA for the CDR3 is TGTGCCAGCAGCCAAGAAGGAACAGGGGCGAATTCACCCCTCCACTTT. Its protein product is CASSQEGTGANSPLHF.

The V call is TRBV7-8, the J call TRBJ1-3, with D perhaps matching TRBD1 (5 bases). Germline V gene lookup returns CDR1 SGHVS and CDR2 FQNEAQ. Trimming removed 7 bases at V and 0 bases at J, with 16 bases between. The CDR3 spans 16 residues. The CDR3 nucleotides are TGTGCCAGCATGGCCAGTATTGGGGCCTCTGGAAACACCATATATTTT. Translating it yields CASMASIGASGNTIYF. Supplemented by reference TRBV7-8 and TRBJ1-3, the full variable domain reads GAGVSQSPRYKVAKRGQDVALRCDPISGHVSLFWYQQALGQGPEFLTYFQNEAQLDKSGLPSDRFFAERPEGSVSTLKIQRTQQEDSAVYLCASMASIGASGNTIYFGEGSWLTVV.

This chain uses TRBV4-2 with TRBJ2-7, with 7 bases fitting TRBD2. CDR1 and CDR2 (germline): LGHNA, YNFKEQ. This CDR3 contains 15 residues. V dropped 1 base and J dropped 0; count of bases not matched to a gene: 3. DNA of the CDR3: TGTGCCAGCAGCCAAGTCTCTAGCGGCTCCTACGAGCAGTACTTC. This encodes CASSQVSSGSYEQYF.

This clone was seen just once. The chain recombines TRBV21-1 with TRBJ1-1; the D call in the table, TRBD1, was not verified against the DNA. TRBV21-1 is a pseudogene locus. The CDR3 has 16 amino acids. The CDR3 nucleotides are TGTGCCAGCAGCGAAATACTCAGGGGGGAGTCCACTGAAGCTTTCTTT. Translation: CASSEILRGESTEAFF.

The count of this clone is one. The gene calls are TRBV10-2 and TRBJ2-1, with D perhaps TRBD2 (7 bases). V dropped 3 bases and J dropped 2 bases, with 14 bases sitting between them. The V gene's germline CDR1 is WSHSY and CDR2 SAAADI. The CDR3 consists of 16 residues. The CDR3 region has the DNA TGCGCCAGCAGTGATTCCCGGGGGGCCACCTACAATGAGCAGTTCTTC. Its protein product is CASSDSRGATYNEQFF.

This chain links TRBV11-2 with TRBJ2-4; D is perhaps TRBD2 (5 bases). Looked up from germline, CDR1 is SGHAT and CDR2 is FQNNGV. The CDR3 sequence is 16 residues long. V shed 2 bases and J shed 3 bases, with 14 bases lying between them. CDR3 amino acids: CASSLIRSLGKNIQYF. CDR3 nucleotides: TGTGCCAGCAGCTTAATCCGGTCACTAGGCAAAAACATTCAGTACTTC.

In this sample, this clone turned up many times. This chain links TRBV13 with TRBJ2-7, with 9 bases matching TRBD1. The length of the CDR3 is 13 residues. The V and J ends lost 11 bases and 1 base, in that order; junction bases with no gene match: 6. Germline V gene data show CDR1 as PRHDT and CDR2 as FYEKMQ (reference sequence). The DNA of the CDR3 is TGTGCCGGTGGGGACAGGGATTCCTACGAGCAGTACTTC. This codes for CAGGDRDSYEQYF.

This chain uses TRBV18 with TRBJ2-1, with 7 bases fitting TRBD1. CDR1 is KGHSH and CDR2 is LQKENI in the germline V gene. This CDR3 region has 14 residues. V gave up 7 bases and J gave up 3 bases; unmatched junction bases: 6. CDR3 sequence (DNA): TGTGCCAGCTACAGGGGCGACGACTACAATGAGCAGTTCTTC. It yields the protein CASYRGDDYNEQFF.

This clone was detected once. The chain uses TRBV15 and TRBJ2-3, with 10 bases that match TRBD1. Germline-derived CDR1 and CDR2 are LNHNV and YYDKDF (reference sequence). The CDR3 consists of 19 residues. Trimming took 0 bases from V and 3 from J; bases not matched to a gene: 12. CDR3 DNA: TGTGCCACCAGCAGAGATAGGGGGGCGCCGGGACAGGGGACAGATACGCAGTATTTT. It translates to CATSRDRGAPGQGTDTQYF.

V is TRBV18 and J is TRBJ1-2; 7 bases are a match to TRBD1. J was trimmed by 7 bases and V by 2 bases; bases with no gene match: 4. Germline CDR1 and CDR2: KGHSH and LQKENI. The CDR3 consists of 13 residues. Here the CDR3 reads CASSPDSGGGYTF. The CDR3 DNA reads as TGTGCCAGCTCACCAGACTCAGGGGGTGGCTACACCTTC.

This chain connects TRBV19 to TRBJ1-2; 8 positions match TRBD1. J lost 4 bases, V lost 4 bases, and 8 bases had no gene match. The germline V gene encodes CDR1 LNHDA and CDR2 SQIVND (reference sequence). The CDR3 totals 15 residues. This chain's CDR3 is CASSTGQGERYGYTF. Here the CDR3 DNA reads TGTGCCAGTAGTACCGGACAGGGCGAACGCTATGGCTACACCTTC.

The V and J genes are TRBV3-1 (or the pseudogene TRBV3-2) and TRBJ2-7; a weak D match, TRBD2 (6 bases). Trimming removed 4 bases from V and 3 bases from J, with 16 bases in between. CDR1 LGHDT and CDR2 YNNKEL come from the germline V gene (reference sequence). This CDR3 is built from 15 residues. The CDR3 protein is CASSPLGGHHYEQYF. The CDR3 bases are TGTGCCAGCAGCCCTCTGGGAGGACATCACTACGAGCAGTACTTC.

The rearrangement links TRBV1 to TRBJ2-7; the listed D gene, TRBD1, was not tested against the DNA. TRBV1 is tagged as a pseudogene. This CDR3 spans 16 amino acids. CDR3 protein: CTSSQDPRGGLSEQYF. The CDR3 region has the DNA TGCACCAGCAGCCAAGACCCCAGGGGTGGATTGTCCGAGCAGTACTTC.

The chain couples TRBV4-1 to TRBJ1-2; TRBD1 might be the D (6 bases). In germline, CDR1 is MGHRA, CDR2 YSYEKL. The CDR3 runs 14 residues. Trimming took off 1 base at V and 5 bases at J, with 11 bases between the two ends. The CDR3 here is CASSQVDGQYGYTF. The CDR3 DNA sequence: TGCGCCAGCAGCCAAGTAGACGGACAGTATGGCTACACCTTC.

This clone was counted only a few times. This chain links TRBV5-4 with TRBJ2-7; 7 bases map to TRBD2. Per the germline V gene, CDR1 is SGHNT and CDR2 is YYREEE (reference sequence). Trimming at V came to 0 bases and at J to 0 bases, leaving 3 bases not matched to a gene. The CDR3 totals 15 residues. CDR3 DNA: TGTGCCAGCAGCTTGGGGGAGGGAAGCTCCTACGAGCAGTACTTC. It codes for CASSLGEGSSYEQYF.

This clone turned up a few times. V and J are TRBV3-1 (or the pseudogene TRBV3-2) and TRBJ2-7, with TRBD2 matching over 15 bases. This CDR3 contains 19 residues. V was pared by 4 bases and J by 0 bases, with 10 bases of the junction left unmatched. CDR1 is LGHDT and CDR2 is YNNKEL in the germline V gene (reference sequence). CDR3 nucleotides: TGTGCCAGCAGCCGAAAAGGCGGGGGACTAGCGGGGGGCTCCTACGAGCAGTACTTC. Its translation is CASSRKGGGLAGGSYEQYF.

The chain is built from TRBV27 and TRBJ2-2; a weak D match, TRBD1 (6 bases). This CDR3 is built from 17 residues. V was pared by 3 bases and J by 6 bases, with 20 bases between. The V gene's germline CDR1 is MNHEY and CDR2 SMNVEV (reference sequence). The chain's CDR3 is CASSFILGQGMAGELFF. The CDR3 nucleotides read TGTGCCAGCAGTTTTATTTTAGGGCAGGGGATGGCCGGGGAGCTGTTTTTT.

The chain is built from TRBV9 and TRBJ2-5; tentative D call: TRBD2 (6 bases). Germline V lookup: CDR1 SGDLS, CDR2 YYNGEE. Trimming left V 0 bases short and J 5 bases short, with 14 bases between. This CDR3 has 15 residues. CDR3 sequence reads: CASSVEAGLVETQYF. CDR3 DNA sequence: TGTGCCAGCAGCGTAGAGGCGGGGTTGGTGGAGACCCAGTACTTC.

The genes are TRBV20-1 and TRBJ2-3; no reliable D call. Trimming took 5 bases from V and 5 from J, leaving 5 bases between them. This CDR3 has 10 amino acids. The germline gives CDR1 DFQATT, CDR2 SNEGSKA (reference sequence). CDR3 in amino acids: CSAPLDTQYF. In nucleotides, the CDR3 is TGCAGTGCTCCGTTAGATACGCAGTATTTT.

The chain uses TRBV12-3 or TRBV12-4 and TRBJ1-1; D gene uncertain. This CDR3 comprises 11 residues. V lost 5 bases and J 8 bases, leaving 9 bases between the germline ends. The CDR3 sequence: CASSTQVEAFF. The CDR3 DNA follows: TGTGCCAGCAGTACCCAGGTGGAAGCTTTCTTT.

The chain carries TRBV5-4 and TRBJ1-1; D gene unclear. The CDR3 has 17 residues. Germline lookup yields CDR1 SGHNT and CDR2 YYREEE (reference sequence). V lost 0 bases, J lost 0 bases, and 15 bases lay in between. The CDR3: CASSLGTSTPMNTEAFF. In DNA, the CDR3 is TGTGCCAGCAGCTTGGGTACATCGACTCCGATGAACACTGAAGCTTTCTTT.

This sequence joins TRBV19 and TRBJ1-2; 7 bases agree with TRBD1. This CDR3 spans 13 amino acids. V was clipped by 10 bases and J by 1 base; unmatched bases: 6. The germline gives CDR1 LNHDA, CDR2 SQIVND (reference sequence). CDR3: CATYRGYNYGYTF. CDR3 nucleotide sequence: TGTGCCACATACAGGGGATATAACTATGGCTACACCTTC. Supplemented by reference TRBV19 and TRBJ1-2, the full variable domain reads DGGITQSPKYLFRKEGQNVTLSCEQNLNHDAMYWYRQDPGQGLRLIYYSQIVNDFQKGDIAEGYSVSREKKESFPLTVTSAQKNPTAFYLCATYRGYNYGYTFGSGTRLTVV.